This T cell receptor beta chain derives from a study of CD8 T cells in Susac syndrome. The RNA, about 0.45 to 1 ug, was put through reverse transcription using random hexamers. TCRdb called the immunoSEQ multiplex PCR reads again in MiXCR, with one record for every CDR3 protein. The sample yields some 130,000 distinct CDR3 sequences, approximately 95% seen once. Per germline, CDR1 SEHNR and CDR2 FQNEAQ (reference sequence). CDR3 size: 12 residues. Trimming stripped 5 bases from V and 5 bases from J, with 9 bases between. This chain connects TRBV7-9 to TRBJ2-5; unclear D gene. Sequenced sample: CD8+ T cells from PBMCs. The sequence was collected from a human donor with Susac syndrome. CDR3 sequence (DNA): TGTGCCAGCAGCCCGTTCACTGAGACCCAGTACTTC. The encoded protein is CASSPFTETQYF.